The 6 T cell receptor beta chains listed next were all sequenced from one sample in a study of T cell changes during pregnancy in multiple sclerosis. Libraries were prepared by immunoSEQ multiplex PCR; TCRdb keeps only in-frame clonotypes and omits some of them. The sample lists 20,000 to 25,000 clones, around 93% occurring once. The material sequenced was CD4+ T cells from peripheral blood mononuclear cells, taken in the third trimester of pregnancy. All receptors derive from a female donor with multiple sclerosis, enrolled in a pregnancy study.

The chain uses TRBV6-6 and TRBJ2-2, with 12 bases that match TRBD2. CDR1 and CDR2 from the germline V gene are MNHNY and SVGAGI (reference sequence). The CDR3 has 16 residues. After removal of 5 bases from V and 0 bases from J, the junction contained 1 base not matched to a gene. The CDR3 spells CASSLAGGANTGELFF. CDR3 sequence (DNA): TGTGCCAGCAGTCTAGCGGGGGGGGCGAACACCGGGGAGCTGTTTTTT.

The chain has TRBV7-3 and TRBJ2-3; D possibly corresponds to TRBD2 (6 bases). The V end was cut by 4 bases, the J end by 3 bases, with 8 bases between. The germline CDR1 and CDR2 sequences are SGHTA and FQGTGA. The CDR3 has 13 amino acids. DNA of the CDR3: TGTGCCAGCAGCTCCGGGGGTACAGATACGCAGTATTTT. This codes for CASSSGGTDTQYF.

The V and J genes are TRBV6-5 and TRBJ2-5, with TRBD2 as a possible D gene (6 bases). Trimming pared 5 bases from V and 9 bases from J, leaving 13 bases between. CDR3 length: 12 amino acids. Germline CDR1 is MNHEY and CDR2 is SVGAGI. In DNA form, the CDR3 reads TGTGCCAGCAGTCCCCCCGGCGGGGCCCAGTACTTC. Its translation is CASSPPGGAQYF.

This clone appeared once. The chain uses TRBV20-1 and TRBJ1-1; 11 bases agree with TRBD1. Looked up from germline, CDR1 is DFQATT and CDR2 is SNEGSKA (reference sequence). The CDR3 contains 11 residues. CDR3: CRGTGGTEAFF. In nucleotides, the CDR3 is TGCAGAGGGACAGGGGGAACTGAAGCTTTCTTT.

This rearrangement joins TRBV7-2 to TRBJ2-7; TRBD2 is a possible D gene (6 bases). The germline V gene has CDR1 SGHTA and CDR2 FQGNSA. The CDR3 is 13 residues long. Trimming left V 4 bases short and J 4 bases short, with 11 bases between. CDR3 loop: CASSWASEYEQYF. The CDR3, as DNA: TGTGCCAGCAGCTGGGCTAGCGAGTACGAGCAGTACTTC.

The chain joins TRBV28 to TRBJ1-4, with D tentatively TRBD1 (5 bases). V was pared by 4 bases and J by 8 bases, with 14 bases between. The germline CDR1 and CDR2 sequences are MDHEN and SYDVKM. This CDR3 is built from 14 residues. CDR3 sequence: CASSSRGGGEKLFF. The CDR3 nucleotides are TGTGCCAGCAGTTCAAGGGGCGGAGGGGAAAAACTGTTTTTT.